The source of this T cell receptor beta chain is a study of blood T cells in healthy people across ages. The CDR3 has 14 amino acids. The V gene lost 4 bases and the J gene lost 3 bases, with 16 bases spanning the gap. Germline V CDR1 and CDR2: SQVTM, ANQGSEA. Next came a second PCR, run for about 7 to 12 cycles, which used a sample-barcoded 5' primer along with a J-beta primer mix. TCRdb fed the 5' RACE reads into MiXCR, producing one record per CDR3 protein. The sample yields around 990,000 distinct CDR3 sequences, under 30% seen once. These data were likewise used in another study, on T cells of mothers and their children. This second report adds: Over 8.5 million TCR beta CDR3 reads were obtained from each mother, and around 2.8 million from each child.

Sequencing was performed on blood. This receptor was taken from a girl aged 2 to 9 in good health. This rearrangement joins TRBV29-1 to TRBJ2-7, with D perhaps matching TRBD1 (6 bases). CDR3 region: CSVAYTGTSYEQYF. In DNA, the CDR3 is TGCAGCGTTGCCTATACAGGGACCAGCTACGAGCAGTACTTC.